The clone carrying this T cell receptor (gamma chain) was counted many times. TCRdb's entry gives the protein of a much larger clone, which mismatches this DNA's translation at residue 7, likely from a read error; the protein reported here is translated from the DNA. The entry originates in a study of γδ T cells in repeated Plasmodium falciparum infection. Study in general: Malian children with intense seasonal malaria exposure were compared with matched Australian children.

Trimming cost V 4 bases and J 9 bases; bases outside gene matches: 6. Germline CDR1 GITISATS, CDR2 ISYDGTV (reference sequence). The CDR3 has 15 residues. Vgamma9/Vdelta2+ and Vdelta2-negative gammadelta T cells were flow-sorted from PBMC for bulk sequencing. TCRdb called clones anew from the multiplex PCR reads with CATT. The sample consists of approximately 30,000 gamma-chain clones, under 1.5% of them appearing once. J is TRGJP and V is TRGV9. No J gene is reported in TCRdb; it was inferred here by comparing the DNA with germline. The clonotype comes from a pool of human donors (malaria-infected and uninfected, not separated). Sequenced sample: gamma-delta T cells from blood. As DNA, the CDR3 is TGTGCCTTGTGGGATGGGGGGTTGGGCAAAAAAATCAAGGTATTT. This encodes CALWDGGLGKKIKVF.